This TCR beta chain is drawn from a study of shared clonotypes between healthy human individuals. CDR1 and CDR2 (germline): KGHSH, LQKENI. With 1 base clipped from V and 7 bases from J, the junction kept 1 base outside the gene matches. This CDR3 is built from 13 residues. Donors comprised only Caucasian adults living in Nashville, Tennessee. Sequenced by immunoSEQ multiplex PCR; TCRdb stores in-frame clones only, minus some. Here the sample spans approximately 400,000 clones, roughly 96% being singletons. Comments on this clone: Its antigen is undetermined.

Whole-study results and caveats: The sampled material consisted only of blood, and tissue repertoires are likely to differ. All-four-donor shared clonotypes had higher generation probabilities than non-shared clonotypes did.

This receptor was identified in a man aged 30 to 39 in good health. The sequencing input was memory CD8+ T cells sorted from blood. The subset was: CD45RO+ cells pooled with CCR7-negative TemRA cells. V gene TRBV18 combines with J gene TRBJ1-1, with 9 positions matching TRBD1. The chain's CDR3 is CASSPRDRDEAFF. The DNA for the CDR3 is TGTGCCAGCTCACCACGGGACAGGGATGAAGCTTTCTTT.